This entry lists 22 T cell receptor beta chains sequenced from one sample in a study of T cells in lung cancer brain metastases. Data came from immunoSEQ multiplex PCR; TCRdb stores just in-frame clones and leaves some out. The repertoire holds several thousand clones, with more than 75% as singletons. The sample comprised tumor tissue from a brain metastasis. These receptor sequences come from a woman aged 50 to 60 with non-small cell lung cancer that had spread to the brain.

The chain recombines TRBV6-4 with TRBJ2-1; 11 bases fit TRBD1. Per the germline V gene, CDR1 is MRHNA and CDR2 is SNTAGT. J lost 7 bases, V lost 5 bases, and 7 bases had no gene match. This CDR3 has 15 residues. CDR3: CASSPDWDRGNEQFF. Written as DNA, the CDR3 is TGTGCCAGCAGTCCTGATTGGGACAGGGGGAATGAGCAGTTCTTC.

The gene calls are TRBV7-2 and TRBJ2-5; 10 bases are shared with TRBD1. The germline gives CDR1 SGHTA, CDR2 FQGNSA. This CDR3 has 16 amino acids. Germline trimming cut 7 bases from V and 7 bases from J; bases unmatched to any gene: 15. The CDR3 protein is CASTSQLTGGSRTQYF. The CDR3 bases are TGTGCCAGCACCTCTCAGCTGACAGGGGGCAGTCGGACCCAGTACTTC.

This clone was counted a single time. The V and J genes are TRBV10-3 and TRBJ1-2; maybe TRBD1 (5 bases). The CDR3 has 12 residues. Trimming took off 3 bases at V and 6 bases at J, with 8 bases between the two ends. From germline, CDR1 is ENHRY and CDR2 SYGVKD. The CDR3 protein is CAISDGAHGYTF. The CDR3 DNA follows: TGTGCCATCAGTGACGGGGCGCATGGCTACACCTTC.

In this sample, this clone turned up once. The chain links TRBV18 to TRBJ1-2; TRBD1 might be the D (5 bases). Germline loops: CDR1 KGHSH, CDR2 LQKENI. The CDR3 runs to 13 residues. The V and J ends lost 8 bases and 10 bases respectively, with 20 bases between them. In nucleotides, the CDR3 is TGTGCCAGCGTAGCAGCCCCGGGAGGGGACTACACCTTC. It encodes CASVAAPGGDYTF.

CDR3 sequence: CASGETGYTEAFF. In DNA, the CDR3 is TGCGCCAGCGGGGAGACAGGTTATACTGAAGCTTTCTTT. This sequence joins TRBV5-1 and TRBJ1-1; a possible D gene is TRBD1 (6 bases). V shed 7 bases and J shed 5 bases, with 15 bases lying between them. The germline gives CDR1 SGHRS, CDR2 YFSETQ. CDR3 size: 13 residues.

This clone is classed as large. CDR3 sequence: CASSQDPDSSEQYF. CDR3 bases: TGCGCCAGCAGCCAAGATCCGGACAGCAGCGAGCAGTACTTC. The V gene is TRBV4-1, the J gene TRBJ2-7; D is possibly TRBD1 (6 bases). The V gene lost 0 bases and the J gene lost 6 bases, with 12 bases spanning the gap. The CDR3 totals 14 residues. CDR1 MGHRA and CDR2 YSYEKL come from the germline V gene.

Comment on this clone: In the same sample, other DNA sequences code for this CDR3. This chain connects TRBV30 to TRBJ2-3, with 13 bases fitting TRBD2. CDR1 and CDR2 (germline): GTSNPN, SVGIG (reference sequence). The CDR3 consists of 15 residues. Trimming took 3 bases from V and 5 from J; bases not matched to a gene: 5. CDR3 coding DNA: TGTGCCTGGAGCCTACTAGCGGGAGGGAGAGATACGCAGTATTTT. This encodes CAWSLLAGGRDTQYF.

The chain links TRBV30 to TRBJ1-1; D is undetermined. CDR3 length: 13 amino acids. Between the trimmed V and J ends, which lost 4 bases and 2 bases, there was a span of 11 bases. The germline V gene encodes CDR1 GTSNPN and CDR2 SVGIG (reference sequence). The CDR3 nucleotides read TGTGCCTGGACAGCCCTCATCAACACTGAAGCTTTCTTT. Translation gives CAWTALINTEAFF. Using reference TRBV30 and TRBJ1-1 for the parts outside the CDR3, the full variable domain is SQTIHQWPATLVQPVGSPLSLECTVEGTSNPNLYWYRQAAGRGLQLLFYSVGIGQISSEVPQNLSASRPQDRQFILSSKKLLLSDSGFYLCAWTALINTEAFFGQGTRLTVV.

The V call is TRBV18, the J call TRBJ2-1, with D possibly being TRBD2 (6 bases). The length of the CDR3 is 12 residues. Looked up from germline, CDR1 is KGHSH and CDR2 is LQKENI. V dropped 6 bases and J dropped 12 bases, with 15 bases sitting between them. The DNA for the CDR3 is TGTGCCAGCTCCTTATCTCAGGGAGGGCAGTTCTTC. The encoded protein is CASSLSQGGQFF.

This chain links TRBV4-1 with TRBJ2-1; D is possibly TRBD1 (5 bases). The ends were cut back, 1 base at V and 5 bases at J, with 15 bases in the middle. The germline V gene has CDR1 MGHRA and CDR2 YSYEKL. The CDR3 loop spans 16 amino acids. For the CDR3, the DNA is TGCGCCAGCAGCCAAGGGGCAGGGCGTAGAGACAATGAGCAGTTCTTC. Protein product: CASSQGAGRRDNEQFF.

The chain uses TRBV7-9 and TRBJ1-1; D gene ambiguous. Germline CDR1 and CDR2: SEHNR and FQNEAQ (reference sequence). CDR3 size: 12 residues. Between the trimmed V and J ends, which lost 1 base and 6 bases, there was a span of 6 bases. The CDR3 DNA sequence: TGTGCCAGCAGCTTAGAGGTGGCTGAAGCTTTCTTT. Translating it yields CASSLEVAEAFF. Supplemented by reference TRBV7-9 and TRBJ1-1, the full variable domain reads DTGVSQNPRHKITKRGQNVTFRCDPISEHNRLYWYRQTLGQGPEFLTYFQNEAQLEKSRLLSDRFSAERPKGSFSTLEIQRTEQGDSAMYLCASSLEVAEAFFGQGTRLTVV.

V is TRBV19 and J is TRBJ1-1; D remains ambiguous. CDR1 and CDR2 from the germline V gene are LNHDA and SQIVND (reference sequence). V was shortened by 7 bases and J by 1 base, with 7 bases between the two germline ends. This CDR3 comprises 12 residues. For the CDR3, the DNA is TGTGCCAGTAATTGGGGGAACACTGAAGCTTTCTTT. Translated: CASNWGNTEAFF.

V gene TRBV7-2 combines with J gene TRBJ2-2; 8 positions match TRBD1. The V segment lost 4 bases and the J segment 5 bases; nucleotides outside the gene matches: 3. Germline V CDR1 and CDR2: SGHTA, FQGNSA. The CDR3 runs to 14 residues. The CDR3 DNA reads as TGTGCCAGCAGCTATCGACAGGGGACCGGGGAGCTGTTTTTT. Translating it yields CASSYRQGTGELFF.

This clone was observed a single time. This chain uses TRBV28 with TRBJ2-7; D call uncertain. Between the trimmed V and J ends, which lost 8 bases and 1 base, there was a span of 9 bases. This CDR3 is built from 12 residues. Germline V gene lookup returns CDR1 MDHEN and CDR2 SYDVKM. As DNA, the CDR3 is TGTGCCAGCGTGGGCGGTTCCTACGAGCAGTACTTC. This sequence encodes CASVGGSYEQYF.

This sequence joins TRBV13 and TRBJ2-1, with 9 positions matching TRBD1. The germline gives CDR1 PRHDT, CDR2 FYEKMQ (reference sequence). V shed 4 bases, J shed 6 bases, and the junction held 7 bases outside the gene matches. The CDR3 loop spans 15 amino acids. The CDR3: CASSYGTGYPNEQFF. In nucleotides, the CDR3 is TGTGCCAGCAGCTACGGGACAGGGTATCCCAATGAGCAGTTCTTC.

The chain combines TRBV11-3 with TRBJ2-1; 13 nucleotides align to TRBD2. CDR1 and CDR2 (germline): SGHNT, YENEEA. This CDR3 is built from 16 residues. The junction had 0 bases not matched to a gene; V was cut back by 1 base and J by 3 bases. In nucleotides, the CDR3 is TGTGCCAGCAGCTTAGGGACTAGCGGGGGCTACAATGAGCAGTTCTTC. Amino acids: CASSLGTSGGYNEQFF.

V is TRBV7-9 and J is TRBJ1-1; unclear D gene. Germline CDR1 and CDR2: SEHNR and FQNEAQ (reference sequence). The CDR3 is 16 residues long. With 2 bases removed from V and 7 bases from J, the gap between germline ends came to 20 bases. CDR3 region: CASSLSFKGVPSEAFF. The DNA of the CDR3 is TGTGCCAGCAGCTTATCCTTTAAGGGTGTTCCTAGTGAAGCTTTCTTT.

This chain joins TRBV18 and TRBJ1-1; D gene ambiguous. Trimming pared 2 bases from V and 2 bases from J, leaving 6 bases between. This CDR3 has 13 residues. Germline V CDR1 and CDR2: KGHSH, LQKENI. The CDR3 loop reads CASSPGVNTEAFF. CDR3 bases: TGTGCCAGCTCACCAGGGGTTAACACTGAAGCTTTCTTT. The whole variable domain, filled in from reference TRBV18 and TRBJ1-1, reads NAGVMQNPRHLVRRRGQEARLRCSPMKGHSHVYWYRQLPEEGLKFMVYLQKENIIDESGMPKERFSAEFPKEGPSILRIQQVVRGDSAAYFCASSPGVNTEAFFGQGTRLTVV.

The chain employs TRBV5-1 and TRBJ2-2; D uncertain. The CDR3 contains 14 residues. Per the germline V gene, CDR1 is SGHRS and CDR2 is YFSETQ. V lost 5 bases and J lost 0, with 8 bases in between. The CDR3 region has the DNA TGCGCCAGCAGTGACACCTCGAACACCGGGGAGCTGTTTTTT. Protein: CASSDTSNTGELFF.

The chain has TRBV19 and TRBJ2-7; D gene ambiguous. The CDR3 consists of 13 residues. Germline V gene lookup returns CDR1 LNHDA and CDR2 SQIVND (reference sequence). The V and J ends lost 0 bases and 1 base respectively, with 4 bases between them. The DNA of the CDR3 is TGTGCCAGTAGTATAGATCGGTCCTACGAGCAGTACTTC. Its translation is CASSIDRSYEQYF.

The chain employs TRBV18 and TRBJ2-3; D is possibly TRBD1 or TRBD2 (6 bases each). The V gene lost 1 base and the J gene lost 6 bases, with 11 bases spanning the gap. The CDR3 contains 14 residues. Germline V gene data show CDR1 as KGHSH and CDR2 as LQKENI. The CDR3 region is CASSPLTGRDTQYF. In nucleotides, the CDR3 is TGTGCCAGCTCACCACTAACAGGGAGGGATACGCAGTATTTT.

V and J are TRBV4-1 and TRBJ2-7, with 7 bases that match TRBD1. The V gene end was trimmed by 4 bases and the J gene end by 0 bases; junction bases not matched to a gene: 6. This CDR3 has 15 residues. The germline V gene has CDR1 MGHRA and CDR2 YSYEKL. CDR3 coding DNA: TGCGCCAGCAGCCCGGGGACAGTCAGCTCCTACGAGCAGTACTTC. Protein sequence: CASSPGTVSSYEQYF.